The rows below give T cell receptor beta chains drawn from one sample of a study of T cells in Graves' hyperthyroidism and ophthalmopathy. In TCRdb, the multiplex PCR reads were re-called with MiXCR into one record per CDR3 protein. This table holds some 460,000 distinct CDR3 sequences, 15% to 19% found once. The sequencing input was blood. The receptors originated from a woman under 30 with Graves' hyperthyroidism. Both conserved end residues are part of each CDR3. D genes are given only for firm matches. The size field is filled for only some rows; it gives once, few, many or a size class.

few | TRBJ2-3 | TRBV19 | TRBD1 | CASSRPGQGIDTQYF | TGTGCCAGTAGCAGACCGGGACAGGGAATTGATACGCAGTATTTT
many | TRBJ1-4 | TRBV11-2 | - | CASSLTGRLEKLFF | TGTGCCAGCAGCTTAACAGGGAGACTGGAAAAACTGTTTTTT
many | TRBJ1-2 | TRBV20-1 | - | CSARGRGADYGYTF | TGCAGTGCTAGGGGGAGGGGCGCGGACTATGGCTACACCTTC
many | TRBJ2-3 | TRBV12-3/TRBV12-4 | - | CASSLHEGGIDTQYF | TGTGCCAGCAGCCTACATGAGGGCGGAATAGATACGCAGTATTTT
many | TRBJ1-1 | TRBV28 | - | CASRPGVRLGEAFF | TGTGCCAGCAGACCAGGGGTTAGGCTGGGTGAAGCTTTCTTT
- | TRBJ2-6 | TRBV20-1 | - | CSATNPGGANVLTF | TGCAGTGCCACCAACCCCGGGGGGGCCAACGTCCTGACTTTC
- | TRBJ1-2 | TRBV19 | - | CASSNAVGRYGYTF | TGTGCCAGTAGTAACGCAGTCGGTCGCTATGGCTACACCTTC
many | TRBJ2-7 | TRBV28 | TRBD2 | CASSQAWVAGNEQYF | TGTGCCAGCAGTCAAGCGTGGGTAGCGGGCAACGAGCAGTACTTC
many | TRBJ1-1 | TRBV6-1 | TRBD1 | CASSYGTGNTEAFF | TGTGCCAGCAGTTATGGGACAGGGAACACTGAAGCTTTCTTT
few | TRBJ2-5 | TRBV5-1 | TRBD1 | CASSLDGTVRETQYF | TGCGCCAGCAGCTTGGATGGGACAGTGAGGGAGACCCAGTACTTC
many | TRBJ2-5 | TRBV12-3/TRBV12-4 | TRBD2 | CASSSGTSGSPQETQYF | TGTGCCAGCAGTTCCGGGACTAGCGGGAGCCCCCAAGAGACCCAGTACTTC
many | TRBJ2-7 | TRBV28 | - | CASSLNPGYEQYF | TGTGCCAGCAGTTTAAATCCGGGGTACGAGCAGTACTTC
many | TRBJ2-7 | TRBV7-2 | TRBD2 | CASSLASGGPSYEQYF | TGTGCCAGCAGCTTAGCTAGCGGGGGGCCCTCCTACGAGCAGTACTTC
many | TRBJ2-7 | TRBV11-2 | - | CASSLVKGYEQYF | TGTGCCAGCAGCTTAGTCAAGGGGTACGAGCAGTACTTC
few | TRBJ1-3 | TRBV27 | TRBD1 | CASSSGDRGRISGNTIYF | TGTGCCAGCAGTTCGGGGGACAGGGGTCGGATCTCTGGAAACACCATATATTTT
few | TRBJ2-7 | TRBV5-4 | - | CASSLFGRPGDEQYF | TGTGCCAGCAGCTTGTTTGGCCGCCCGGGGGACGAGCAGTACTTC
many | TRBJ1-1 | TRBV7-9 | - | CASSSSGTEAFF | TGTGCCAGCAGCTCTTCGGGTACTGAAGCTTTCTTT
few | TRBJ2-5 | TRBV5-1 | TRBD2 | CASSLGHSGTQETQYF | TGCGCCAGCAGCTTGGGACATAGCGGGACCCAAGAGACCCAGTACTTC
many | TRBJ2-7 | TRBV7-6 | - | CASSLAPGQNYEQYF | TGTGCCAGCAGCTTAGCGCCAGGACAGAACTACGAGCAGTACTTC
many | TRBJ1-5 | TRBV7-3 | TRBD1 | CASSKQGAGNQPQHF | TGTGCCAGCAGCAAACAGGGGGCGGGCAATCAGCCCCAGCATTTT
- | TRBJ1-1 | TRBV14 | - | CASSQGQGKNTEAFF | TGTGCCAGCAGCCAAGGGCAGGGGAAGAACACTGAAGCTTTCTTT
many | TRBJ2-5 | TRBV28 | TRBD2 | CASSLASGRTQETQYF | TGTGCCAGCAGTTTAGCTAGCGGGAGGACCCAAGAGACCCAGTACTTC
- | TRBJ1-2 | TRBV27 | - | CASRPRGGGNYGYTF | TGTGCCAGCAGGCCTCGGGGAGGGGGAAACTATGGCTACACCTTC
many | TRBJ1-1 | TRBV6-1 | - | CASSLRQGMNTEAFF | TGTGCCAGCAGTTTGCGGCAGGGGATGAACACTGAAGCTTTCTTT
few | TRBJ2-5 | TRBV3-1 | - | CASSQAVLGQKETQYF | TGTGCCAGCAGCCAAGCTGTGTTGGGGCAAAAAGAGACCCAGTACTTC
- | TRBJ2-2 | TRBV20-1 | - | CSARDEGELFF | TGCAGTGCTAGAGATGAAGGGGAGCTGTTTTTT
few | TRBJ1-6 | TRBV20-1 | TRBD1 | CSAREEGANSPLHF | TGCAGTGCTAGAGAGGAGGGGGCTAATTCACCCCTCCACTTT
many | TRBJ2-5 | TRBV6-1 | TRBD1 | CASRNRGRETQYF | TGTGCCAGCAGAAACAGGGGGCGGGAGACCCAGTACTTC
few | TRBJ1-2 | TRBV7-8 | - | CASSPRDNFNYGYTF | TGTGCCAGCAGCCCCCGGGACAACTTTAACTATGGCTACACCTTC
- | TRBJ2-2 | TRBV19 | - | CASIPRTSSTGELFF | TGTGCCAGTATACCCCGGACGAGTAGCACCGGGGAGCTGTTTTTT
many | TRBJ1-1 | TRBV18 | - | CASSPLGGEAFF | TGTGCCAGCTCACCCCTGGGAGGGGAAGCTTTCTTT
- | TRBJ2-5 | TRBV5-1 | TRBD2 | CASRRNRAGVIIQETQYF | TGCGCCAGCAGGAGGAATCGAGCGGGAGTGATAATCCAAGAGACCCAGTACTTC
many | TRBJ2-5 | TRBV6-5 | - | CASSYSGGRETQYF | TGTGCCAGCAGTTACTCTGGAGGACGGGAGACCCAGTACTTC
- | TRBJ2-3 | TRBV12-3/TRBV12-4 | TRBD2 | CASSPSGSLYF | TGTGCCAGCAGTCCTAGCGGGAGCTTGTATTTT
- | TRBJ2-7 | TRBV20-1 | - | CSARDQGWGQVTYEQYF | TGCAGTGCTAGAGATCAGGGCTGGGGGCAGGTCACCTACGAGCAGTACTTC
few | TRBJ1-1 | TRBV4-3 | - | CASSQVAGEAFF | TGCGCCAGCAGCCAAGTCGCCGGTGAAGCTTTCTTT
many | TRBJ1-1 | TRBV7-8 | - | CASSPPTEAFF | TGTGCCAGCAGCCCCCCCACTGAAGCTTTCTTT
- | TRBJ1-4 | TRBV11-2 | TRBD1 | CASSPPGTGSEKLFF | TGTGCCAGCAGCCCCCCCGGGACAGGGAGTGAAAAACTGTTTTTT
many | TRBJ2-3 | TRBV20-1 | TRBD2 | CSASPTSGGSTDTQYF | TGCAGTGCTAGCCCGACTAGCGGGGGGAGCACAGATACGCAGTATTTT
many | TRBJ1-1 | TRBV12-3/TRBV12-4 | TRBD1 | CASSLRTGSPNTEAFF | TGTGCCAGCAGTTTAAGGACAGGCTCCCCGAACACTGAAGCTTTCTTT
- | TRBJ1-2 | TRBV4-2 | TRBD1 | CASRMGQGFASYGYTF | TGTGCCAGCAGGATGGGACAGGGGTTTGCGTCCTATGGCTACACCTTC
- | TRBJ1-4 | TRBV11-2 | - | CASSLVREKLFF | TGTGCCAGCAGCTTAGTTCGCGAAAAACTGTTTTTT
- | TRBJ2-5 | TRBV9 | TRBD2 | CASSTVGGANLETQYF | TGTGCCAGCAGCACCGTCGGGGGGGCGAATTTAGAGACCCAGTACTTC
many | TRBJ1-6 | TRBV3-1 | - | CASSQDKAPLHF | TGTGCCAGCAGCCAAGATAAGGCACCCCTCCACTTT
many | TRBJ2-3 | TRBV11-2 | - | CASSLVNRIRGTDTQYF | TGTGCCAGCAGCTTAGTCAACCGGATTCGAGGCACAGATACGCAGTATTTT
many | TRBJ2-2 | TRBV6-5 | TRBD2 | CASSYPGLAGVNTGELFF | TGTGCCAGCAGTTACCCGGGACTAGCGGGAGTGAACACCGGGGAGCTGTTTTTT
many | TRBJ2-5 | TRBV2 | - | CASSDGTRGSETQYF | TGTGCCAGCAGTGATGGAACTAGAGGGTCAGAGACCCAGTACTTC
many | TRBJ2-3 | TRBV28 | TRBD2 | CATYNNRGLAGGHMNTQYF | TGTGCCACCTATAATAACAGGGGGCTAGCGGGAGGGCACATGAATACGCAGTATTTT
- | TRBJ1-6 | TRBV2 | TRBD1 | CARSGTGEGSPLHF | TGTGCCAGATCCGGGACAGGGGAGGGTTCACCCCTCCACTTT
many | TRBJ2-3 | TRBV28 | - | CASSPRGGSTDTQYF | TGTGCCAGCAGTCCGAGAGGAGGCTCCACAGATACGCAGTATTTT
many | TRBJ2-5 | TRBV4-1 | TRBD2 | CASSQGTSGSIRETQYF | TGCGCCAGCAGCCAAGGGACTAGCGGGAGTATCAGGGAGACCCAGTACTTC
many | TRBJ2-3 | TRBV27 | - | CASSSYRTDTQYF | TGTGCCAGCAGTTCCTACAGGACAGATACGCAGTATTTT
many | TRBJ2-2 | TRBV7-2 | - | CASSFTGDANTGELFF | TGTGCCAGCAGCTTTACGGGGGATGCGAACACCGGGGAGCTGTTTTTT
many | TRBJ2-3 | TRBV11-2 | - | CASSLQGRYGTDTQYF | TGTGCCAGCAGCCTACAGGGTCGGTATGGCACAGATACGCAGTATTTT